This T cell receptor (beta chain) was captured by sequencing in a study of TIL therapy for anti-PD-1-resistant metastatic lung cancer (dated by TCRdb to the early 2020s). For the wider study: Tumors were collected before any PD-1/PD-L1 blockade, after which patients were given nivolumab, and patients who progressed were given lymphodepletion, an infusion of expanded TIL and IL-2. Clonotypes were tracked across tumor, expanded TIL product and serial blood samples by T cell receptor beta sequencing of tumor and peripheral blood. Across the cohort, whole-exome sequencing showed a median non-synonymous tumor mutation burden of roughly 1.5 mutations per megabase. Most of the cohort had lung adenocarcinoma, a handful of tumors were EGFR-mutant and two were ALK-rearranged, and half of the patients were current or former smokers. Among the enrolled patients, the median age was about 50 years (range roughly 35-75), and the median tumor PD-L1 proportion score was more than 5.5%.

The sample's time point, from its label and the paper: pre-treatment sample, taken before nivolumab and TIL therapy. Between October 2017 and early 2020, a dual-center phase I trial enrolled adults who had stage 4 NSCLC. The samples were drawn from an open-label, single-arm phase I trial testing tumor-infiltrating lymphocyte therapy combined with nivolumab in advanced non-small cell lung cancer. Blood mononuclear cells were isolated from EDTA tubes by Ficoll gradient and were snap-frozen as pellets, and DNA was extracted with a Qiagen mini-prep kit. The CDR1 and CDR2 encoded by the germline V gene (reference sequence) are SGHAT and FQDESV. The V end loses 1 base and the J end loses 6 bases, and a stretch of 12 bases separates them. The CDR3, cysteine through phenylalanine, is 14 amino acids long. Solely the CDR3 DNA is kept, with 42 bases framed from the first base. Here is what the overall study found, with its caveats: Clonotypes from the infused TIL partially replaced the baseline peripheral repertoire and then declined over months, and persistence showed no apparent association with response. The cohort was highly selected, with more treatment-naive, never-smoker and oncogene-addicted patients than typical, limiting generalizability. The study protocol defined all tumor marker inferences as exploratory.

TCR beta CDR3 regions were amplified from genomic DNA with the immunoSEQ v3 hsTCRB kit using bias-controlled multiplex PCR. TCR libraries were sequenced on an Illumina NextSeq 500 to 2 million to 2.5 million read pairs for survey level or roughly 4.5-6 million for deep level. Per the original workflow: V, D and J genes were assigned, non-productive sequences were removed, and clonality was reported by immunoSEQ Analyzer software. Repertoires were compared by productive Simpson clonality and by the Morisita overlap index of productive TRB rearrangements between infused TIL and blood. Absolute clonotype counts in blood were estimated by multiplying the lymphocyte count by the CD3+ fraction and by the productive frequency of the clone. Sourced from immuneACCESS, this table was stored by TCRdb with only in-frame sequences that have V and J called. A share of the clones is absent; for the studies checked, an unresolved V gene accounts for under half, and the remainder has no known explanation. The V and J calls and the clone size are those of that table, but D and trimming were determined from the DNA. The sample records 55,000 to 65,000 clones, about 69% of which are singletons. Jointly, the top ten make up around 6.1% of the sample.

This clone is a singleton in its sample. The antigen it binds to is not known. Qualities for individual bases were not recorded, and no much larger clone is one base off. This receptor was identified in a person aged 30 to 80 with non-small cell lung cancer. The V gene is TRBV11-1 and the J gene is TRBJ1-2; a confident D gene designation cannot be given. The source was blood, collected at baseline. The DNA sequence is given as TGTGCCAGCAGCTTAGATTTGTCAGAACATGGCTACACCTTC. Its translation is CASSLDLSEHGYTF.